The 27 T cell receptor beta chains listed next were all sequenced from one sample in a study of blood T cell repertoires in COVID-19. The data were produced by immunoSEQ multiplex PCR, yet TCRdb's version contains in-frame clones alone and is incomplete. The sample consists of some 180,000 clones, 75% to 85% of them appearing once. Sequenced material: peripheral blood. These receptors were taken from a woman over 75 with COVID-19, enrolled during active disease.

This clone has only a few counts. The CDR3 reads CASSLGQGRGQPQHF. The CDR3 DNA reads TGTGCCAGCAGTCTGGGACAGGGAAGGGGGCAGCCCCAGCATTTT. The chain is built from TRBV14 and TRBJ1-5; 9 bases line up with TRBD1. Trimming took 6 bases from V and 7 from J; bases not matched to a gene: 10. This CDR3 region has 15 residues. Germline V gene data show CDR1 as SGHDN and CDR2 as FVKESK.

This clone was observed a handful of times. The V gene is TRBV11-3, the J gene TRBJ2-7; maybe TRBD2 (6 bases). CDR1 is SGHNT and CDR2 is YENEEA in the germline V gene. CDR3 size: 17 residues. V gave up 1 base and J gave up 2 bases, with 18 bases separating them. The CDR3 is CASSLGGKEGAPYEQYF. In DNA form, the CDR3 reads TGTGCCAGCAGCTTAGGAGGGAAGGAGGGCGCCCCCTACGAGCAGTACTTC.

This clone was detected once. This chain uses TRBV6-5 with TRBJ1-1, with 8 bases fitting TRBD1. Per germline, CDR1 MNHEY and CDR2 SVGAGI. The CDR3 has 15 residues. V trimming: 6 bases; J trimming: 3 bases; junction bases outside the gene matches: 9. For the CDR3, the DNA is TGTGCCAGCAGAGTATTCCAGGGGGCCGACACTGAAGCTTTCTTT. Protein: CASRVFQGADTEAFF.

The table lists this clone with many counts. J is TRBJ1-6 and V is TRBV6-1; D perhaps matches TRBD1 (6 bases). The CDR3 runs to 16 residues. From germline, CDR1 is MNHNS and CDR2 SASEGT. Trimming shortened V by 2 bases and J by 6 bases, and 14 bases separated the two germline ends. The CDR3: CASSESWTVPNSPLHF. The CDR3 nucleotides are TGTGCCAGCAGTGAATCTTGGACAGTGCCTAATTCACCCCTCCACTTT.

V and J are TRBV7-9 and TRBJ1-2; 11 bases line up with TRBD1. The V segment lost 5 bases and the J segment 6 bases; nucleotides outside the gene matches: 8. CDR3 length: 15 amino acids. Looked up from germline, CDR1 is SEHNR and CDR2 is FQNEAQ (reference sequence). The CDR3 protein is CASSPRTGGRDGYTF. The CDR3, as DNA: TGTGCCAGCAGCCCCCGGACAGGGGGCAGAGATGGCTACACCTTC.

The chain recombines TRBV2 with TRBJ2-3; TRBD2 matches at 13 bases. CDR1 SNHLY and CDR2 FYNNEI come from the germline V gene. V shed 10 bases and J 6 bases; nucleotides not matched to a gene: 7. The CDR3 sequence is 14 residues long. CDR3 nucleotides: TGTGCCACCGGACTAGCGGGAGCGGGGGATACGCAGTATTTT. It codes for CATGLAGAGDTQYF.

Concerning this clone itself: The same CDR3 is also encoded by other DNA sequences in this sample. The CDR3: CASSLGGQGYEQYF. In nucleotides, the CDR3 is TGTGCCAGCAGCTTAGGGGGACAGGGCTACGAGCAGTACTTC. The gene calls are TRBV7-2 and TRBJ2-7, with 9 bases aligning to TRBD1. Germline lookup yields CDR1 SGHTA and CDR2 FQGNSA. The CDR3 spans 14 residues. Germline trimming cut 1 base from V and 3 bases from J; bases unmatched to any gene: 1.

The chain joins TRBV2 to TRBJ1-5; no clear D. Trimming shortened V by 10 bases and J by 7 bases, and 20 bases separated the two germline ends. The CDR3 has 14 amino acids. Germline CDR1 SNHLY, CDR2 FYNNEI. CDR3 DNA: TGTGCCACCACCCCCCTAACGAACGGGCAGCCCCAGCATTTT. This gives the protein CATTPLTNGQPQHF. Supplemented by reference TRBV2 and TRBJ1-5, the full variable domain reads EPEVTQTPSHQVTQMGQEVILRCVPISNHLYFYWYRQILGQKVEFLVSFYNNEISEKSEIFDDQFSVERPDGSNFTLKIRSTKLEDSAMYFCATTPLTNGQPQHFGDGTRLSIL.

The V gene is TRBV4-1, the J gene TRBJ2-7; 7 nucleotides align to TRBD1. The CDR3 extends over 16 amino acids. Trimming at V came to 0 bases and at J to 3 bases, leaving 8 bases not matched to a gene. Germline V gene sequence: CDR1 MGHRA, CDR2 YSYEKL. CDR3 DNA sequence: TGCGCCAGCAGCCAAGATCCCGGCAGGGGGTACTACGAGCAGTACTTC. Translation: CASSQDPGRGYYEQYF.

The rearrangement joins TRBV24-1 to TRBJ1-4, with 7 nucleotides matching TRBD1. The germline V gene has CDR1 KGHDR and CDR2 SFDVKD. The CDR3 has 17 amino acids. Trimming took 5 bases from V and 7 from J; bases not matched to a gene: 15. The CDR3 protein is CATSGGETGTAGEKLFF. The CDR3 nucleotides are TGTGCCACCAGTGGGGGGGAAACCGGGACAGCCGGTGAAAAACTGTTTTTT.

The J gene is TRBJ1-2, the V gene TRBV5-1; D possibly corresponds to TRBD1 (6 bases). The germline V and J ends were trimmed by 0 bases and 6 bases, with 12 bases remaining between them. Germline V gene data show CDR1 as SGHRS and CDR2 as YFSETQ. CDR3 length equals 14 residues. The CDR3 DNA follows: TGCGCCAGCAGCTTGGCTGGTGGGACAAATGGCTACACCTTC. Translated, it gives CASSLAGGTNGYTF.

The chain recombines TRBV18 with TRBJ2-1; 11 positions agree with TRBD2. The germline gives CDR1 KGHSH, CDR2 LQKENI. The CDR3 consists of 15 residues. Trimming at V came to 5 bases and at J to 6 bases, leaving 6 bases not matched to a gene. CDR3 DNA sequence: TGTGCCAGCTCAATAGCGGGAGGGCAAACCAATGAGCAGTTCTTC. This encodes CASSIAGGQTNEQFF.

The chain couples TRBV6-6 to TRBJ2-3; D unresolved. V was cut by 0 bases and J by 4 bases, with 5 bases left in between. The CDR3 loop spans 13 amino acids. CDR1 and CDR2 (germline): MNHNY, SVGAGI (reference sequence). For the CDR3, the DNA is TGTGCCAGCAGTTACTCTCGGTCAGATACGCAGTATTTT. Protein sequence: CASSYSRSDTQYF.

The chain carries TRBV13 and TRBJ1-4; 7 bases map to TRBD1. J gave up 6 bases and V 0 bases, and 4 bases lay outside the gene matches. This CDR3 is 15 amino acids long. Germline V CDR1 and CDR2: PRHDT, FYEKMQ (reference sequence). The CDR3 here is CASSLGGTAYEKLFF. Here the CDR3 DNA reads TGTGCCAGCAGCTTAGGCGGGACAGCATATGAAAAACTGTTTTTT.

This chain links TRBV27 with TRBJ2-7; 7 nucleotides match TRBD1. The length of the CDR3 is 14 residues. In germline, CDR1 is MNHEY, CDR2 SMNVEV (reference sequence). V dropped 5 bases and J dropped 2; count of bases not matched to a gene: 6. This CDR3 reads CASSGWDRPYEQYF. CDR3 bases: TGTGCCAGCAGTGGCTGGGACAGACCCTACGAGCAGTACTTC.

The genes are TRBV19 and TRBJ1-2, with 10 bases that match TRBD1. J gave up 7 bases and V 3 bases, and 8 bases lay outside the gene matches. CDR1 is LNHDA and CDR2 is SQIVND in the germline V gene (reference sequence). The CDR3 covers 15 residues. As DNA, the CDR3 is TGTGCCAGTAGTATGGAATGGGGACAGGGGAGTGGCTACACCTTC. Protein sequence: CASSMEWGQGSGYTF.

This clone was observed a single time. The CDR3 here is CASSLVQGKTQYF. The CDR3 nucleotides read TGTGCCAGCAGCTTAGTACAGGGGAAGACCCAGTACTTC. This chain joins TRBV7-8 and TRBJ2-5; 7 nucleotides agree with TRBD1. This CDR3 spans 13 amino acids. J gave up 6 bases and V 1 base, and 2 bases lay outside the gene matches. Germline-derived CDR1 and CDR2 are SGHVS and FQNEAQ.

V and J are TRBV10-3 and TRBJ2-7; 7 bases map to TRBD1. This CDR3 has 12 residues. Germline V gene lookup returns CDR1 ENHRY and CDR2 SYGVKD. Germline trimming cut 6 bases from V and 12 bases from J; bases unmatched to any gene: 11. CDR3 loop: CAIRTLDRVLYF. The DNA for the CDR3 is TGTGCCATCAGGACTCTCGACAGGGTTCTGTACTTC.

The chain's CDR3 is CASSLGAGPSYEQYF. The CDR3 bases are TGTGCCAGCAGCTTAGGGGCAGGGCCTTCCTACGAGCAGTACTTC. The chain joins TRBV7-6 to TRBJ2-7; perhaps TRBD1 as D (5 bases). CDR1 is SGHVS and CDR2 is FNYEAQ in the germline V gene. CDR3 length: 15 amino acids. V was trimmed by 1 base and J by 1 base, leaving 11 bases between them.

The rearrangement joins TRBV7-2 to TRBJ1-1; no clear D gene. Trimming shortened V by 1 base and J by 7 bases, and 13 bases separated the two germline ends. Germline V CDR1 and CDR2: SGHTA, FQGNSA. The CDR3 length is 14 residues. In DNA form, the CDR3 reads TGTGCCAGCAGCTTAGAGCCCGCAACCGTTGAAGCTTTCTTT. Its translation is CASSLEPATVEAFF.

The chain links TRBV27 to TRBJ2-7; 11 bases are shared with TRBD1. This CDR3 has 19 amino acids. V was clipped by 7 bases and J by 2 bases; unmatched bases: 19. Per the germline V gene, CDR1 is MNHEY and CDR2 is SMNVEV (reference sequence). CDR3 DNA: TGTGCCAGCATGCACGGGACAGGGGGTTTAATTAAAGTTACCTACGAGCAGTACTTC. This gives the protein CASMHGTGGLIKVTYEQYF.

The CDR3 here is CASSVDGGGLSYEQYF. The CDR3 bases are TGTGCCAGCAGCGTAGATGGCGGGGGGCTCTCCTACGAGCAGTACTTC. The chain links TRBV9 to TRBJ2-7; TRBD2 matches 8 bases. Looked up from germline, CDR1 is SGDLS and CDR2 is YYNGEE. After removal of 0 bases from V and 0 bases from J, the junction contained 5 bases not matched to a gene. There are 16 residues in the CDR3.

This sequence joins TRBV7-6 and TRBJ1-4; 7 nucleotides agree with TRBD1. Germline CDR1 and CDR2: SGHVS and FNYEAQ. This CDR3 is 16 amino acids long. Trimming at V came to 5 bases and at J to 0 bases, leaving 6 bases not matched to a gene. The CDR3 reads CASSPFTGATNEKLFF. In nucleotides, the CDR3 is TGTGCCAGCAGCCCTTTCACAGGGGCAACTAATGAAAAACTGTTTTTT.

This clone is medium-sized (0.01 to 0.1%) in the sample. The rearrangement uses TRBV20-1 and TRBJ1-2; D not certain. This CDR3 comprises 14 residues. Germline CDR1 DFQATT, CDR2 SNEGSKA (reference sequence). V was clipped by 3 bases and J by 4 bases, with 15 bases between them. The CDR3 region has the DNA TGCAGTGCTAGTCCTCGGATTGCTAGCTATGGCTACACCTTC. Encoded protein: CSASPRIASYGYTF.

V gene TRBV28 combines with J gene TRBJ2-7; TRBD2 aligns across 8 bases. Germline V gives CDR1 MDHEN, CDR2 SYDVKM. The CDR3 consists of 15 residues. V shed 1 base and J 2 bases; nucleotides not matched to a gene: 4. The CDR3 DNA reads TGTGCCAGCAGTTTATCGGGAGGGCCACCCTACGAGCAGTACTTC. Translated, it gives CASSLSGGPPYEQYF.

The genes are TRBV7-2 and TRBJ2-3, with 7 bases lining up with TRBD1. The germline V gene has CDR1 SGHTA and CDR2 FQGNSA. The CDR3 sequence is 15 residues long. The ends lost 5 bases at V and 3 bases at J; junction bases unmatched: 8. This chain's CDR3 is CASSTPTGLTDTQYF. The CDR3 DNA is TGTGCCAGCAGCACCCCGACAGGGCTTACAGATACGCAGTATTTT.

The chain links TRBV5-1 to TRBJ2-7; weak D call: TRBD2 (5 bases). Germline-derived CDR1 and CDR2 are SGHRS and YFSETQ. V lost 0 bases to trimming and J lost 3 bases, with 13 bases between them. The CDR3 is made up of 15 amino acids. The CDR3 protein is CASSLGAGNLYEQYF. DNA of the CDR3: TGCGCCAGCAGCTTGGGGGCGGGTAATCTCTACGAGCAGTACTTC.